One and the same sample provided the 21 T cell receptor beta chains below, sequenced in a study of shared clonotypes between healthy human individuals. Some clones are missing from TCRdb's copy, which holds only in-frame ones; the method was immunoSEQ multiplex PCR. In the table there are about 470,000 clones, roughly 83% of which are singletons. Input material: PBMCs. The origin of the receptors is a woman between 40 and 50 years old in good health. Some clones in this sample may be carry-over from other donors' samples.

The J gene is TRBJ2-7, the V gene TRBV19; 10 bases fit TRBD2. V shed 7 bases and J 2 bases; nucleotides not matched to a gene: 8. Germline CDR1 and CDR2: LNHDA and SQIVND (reference sequence). The CDR3 runs to 15 residues. As DNA, the CDR3 is TGTGCCAGTAAGACAGGACTAGCGGACGCCTACGAGCAGTACTTC. Its translation: CASKTGLADAYEQYF. The full variable domain, with the rest looked up from reference TRBV19 and TRBJ2-7, is DGGITQSPKYLFRKEGQNVTLSCEQNLNHDAMYWYRQDPGQGLRLIYYSQIVNDFQKGDIAEGYSVSREKKESFPLTVTSAQKNPTAFYLCASKTGLADAYEQYFGPGTRLTVT.

V and J are TRBV4-1 and TRBJ1-1; no clear D gene. V gave up 4 bases and J gave up 0 bases, with 12 bases separating them. Germline values: CDR1 MGHRA, CDR2 YSYEKL. This CDR3 is 15 amino acids long. For the CDR3, the DNA is TGCGCCAGCAGCCTCAGTCCTTCAATGAACACTGAAGCTTTCTTT. Protein sequence: CASSLSPSMNTEAFF.

A remark on this clone: This same CDR3 is encoded by further DNA sequences in the sample. The chain uses TRBV7-2 and TRBJ2-3; D may be TRBD2 (6 bases). CDR3 length: 14 amino acids. Germline V lookup: CDR1 SGHTA, CDR2 FQGNSA. V was clipped by 1 base and J by 3 bases, with 8 bases between them. This CDR3 is CASSLVGGTDTQYF. As DNA, the CDR3 is TGTGCCAGCAGCTTAGTTGGGGGGACAGATACGCAGTATTTT.

V usage is TRBV5-6 and J usage is TRBJ2-5; a weak D match, TRBD1 (5 bases). Germline V gene lookup returns CDR1 SGHDT and CDR2 YYEEEE. CDR3 length equals 14 residues. V was cut by 1 base and J by 1 base, with 8 bases left in between. This CDR3 is CASSLLTGQETQYF. For the CDR3, the DNA is TGTGCCAGCAGCTTGCTAACAGGCCAAGAGACCCAGTACTTC.

V usage is TRBV28 and J usage is TRBJ1-1; D gene uncertain. CDR1 MDHEN and CDR2 SYDVKM come from the germline V gene. V was cut by 2 bases and J by 5 bases, with 15 bases left in between. The CDR3 has 15 residues. CDR3 sequence (DNA): TGTGCCAGCAGTTTAGTGAGGTCCTGGGGAACTGAAGCTTTCTTT. Translating it yields CASSLVRSWGTEAFF.

This chain uses TRBV7-9 with TRBJ1-2, with D maybe TRBD1 (5 bases). V was shortened by 4 bases and J by 4 bases, with 16 bases between the two germline ends. The CDR3 extends over 15 amino acids. Germline V gene lookup returns CDR1 SEHNR and CDR2 FQNEAQ (reference sequence). The DNA of the CDR3 is TGTGCCAGCAGCTCTAGCGGGACGGAAGCCTATGGCTACACCTTC. Protein sequence: CASSSSGTEAYGYTF.

The chain joins TRBV5-1 to TRBJ2-3; tentatively, D is TRBD1 or TRBD2 (5 bases each). CDR3 length: 14 amino acids. V was clipped by 0 bases and J by 3 bases, with 8 bases between them. Germline V gives CDR1 SGHRS, CDR2 YFSETQ. CDR3 nucleotide sequence: TGCGCCAGCAGCTTGGCGTGGGGGACAGATACGCAGTATTTT. Translating gives CASSLAWGTDTQYF.

This sequence joins TRBV4-1 and TRBJ2-1; D is unclear. Germline CDR1 and CDR2: MGHRA and YSYEKL. V lost 0 bases and J lost 4, with 19 bases in between. The CDR3 has 18 amino acids. DNA for the CDR3: TGCGCCAGCAGCCAAGATTGGGTGGGTGGCAGGTCGTACAATGAGCAGTTCTTC. This translates into CASSQDWVGGRSYNEQFF.

V is TRBV19 and J is TRBJ2-7; TRBD1 matches 8 bases. This CDR3 is 15 amino acids long. The germline gives CDR1 LNHDA, CDR2 SQIVND (reference sequence). After removal of 6 bases from V and 0 bases from J, the junction contained 7 bases not matched to a gene. The DNA of the CDR3 is TGTGCCAGTAGAGGGGGACAGGCGAGCTCCTACGAGCAGTACTTC. Translation: CASRGGQASSYEQYF.

This chain links TRBV5-1 with TRBJ2-3; perhaps TRBD2 as D (5 bases). Germline V gene sequence: CDR1 SGHRS, CDR2 YFSETQ. This CDR3 contains 15 residues. With 1 base removed from V and 11 bases from J, the gap between germline ends came to 20 bases. The CDR3 sequence is CASSLTSRPSFGQYF. DNA for the CDR3: TGCGCCAGCAGCTTGACTAGTCGGCCGTCCTTTGGGCAGTATTTT.

The V call is TRBV14, the J call TRBJ2-5; 11 nucleotides align to TRBD1. V was pared by 1 base and J by 5 bases, with 6 bases of the junction left unmatched. CDR1 and CDR2 from the germline V gene are SGHDN and FVKESK. CDR3 length: 16 amino acids. The CDR3 reads CASSQADRGLEETQYF. As DNA, the CDR3 is TGTGCCAGCAGCCAAGCGGACAGGGGGCTGGAGGAGACCCAGTACTTC.

This rearrangement joins TRBV11-2 to TRBJ2-7, with 8 bases identical to TRBD2. This CDR3 has 15 residues. Germline V gene lookup returns CDR1 SGHAT and CDR2 FQNNGV. The ends lost 4 bases at V and 0 bases at J; junction bases unmatched: 5. The CDR3 region is CASSSIAGTSYEQYF. The CDR3 DNA sequence: TGTGCCAGCAGCTCTATAGCGGGGACCTCCTACGAGCAGTACTTC. Looking up the rest from reference TRBV11-2 and TRBJ2-7 gives the full variable domain: EAGVAQSPRYKIIEKRQSVAFWCNPISGHATLYWYQQILGQGPKLLIQFQNNGVVDDSQLPKDRFSAERLKGVDSTLKIQPAKLEDSAVYLCASSSIAGTSYEQYFGPGTRLTVT.

The chain has TRBV5-1 and TRBJ2-7; 9 bases match TRBD2. This CDR3 is built from 17 residues. Per the germline V gene, CDR1 is SGHRS and CDR2 is YFSETQ. V was pared by 3 bases and J by 3 bases, with 13 bases of the junction left unmatched. The CDR3 region has the DNA TGCGCCAGCAGCTCCTACGCCGGGACTAGCAGCTACTACGAGCAGTACTTC. Its protein is CASSSYAGTSSYYEQYF.

This rearrangement joins TRBV9 to TRBJ1-1, with D unclear. The germline V gene has CDR1 SGDLS and CDR2 YYNGEE. Trimming took 0 bases from V and 5 from J, leaving 11 bases between them. The CDR3 length is 14 residues. CDR3 in amino acids: CASSVGSPLTEAFF. CDR3 nucleotides: TGTGCCAGCAGCGTAGGGTCCCCGTTGACTGAAGCTTTCTTT.

This chain connects TRBV19 to TRBJ2-3; D call uncertain. V lost 1 base to trimming and J lost 4 bases, with 6 bases between them. Germline CDR1 and CDR2: LNHDA and SQIVND (reference sequence). The CDR3 has 13 residues. The CDR3 DNA reads as TGTGCCAGTAGTATAGCTTTCTCAGATACGCAGTATTTT. It encodes CASSIAFSDTQYF. Variable domain in full (rest from reference TRBV19 and TRBJ2-3): DGGITQSPKYLFRKEGQNVTLSCEQNLNHDAMYWYRQDPGQGLRLIYYSQIVNDFQKGDIAEGYSVSREKKESFPLTVTSAQKNPTAFYLCASSIAFSDTQYFGPGTRLTVL.

The chain is built from TRBV6-5 and TRBJ1-5, with D unresolved. The CDR3 is made up of 14 amino acids. Germline CDR1 and CDR2: MNHEY and SVGAGI. V was pared by 8 bases and J by 0 bases, with 11 bases between. The CDR3: CASGALNSNQPQHF. For the CDR3, the DNA is TGTGCCAGCGGAGCCCTCAATAGCAATCAGCCCCAGCATTTT.

This clone was observed once. This sequence joins TRBV4-1 and TRBJ2-5; no firm D call. The CDR3 is 13 amino acids. Germline CDR1 is MGHRA and CDR2 is YSYEKL. The V gene lost 1 base and the J gene lost 5 bases, with 8 bases spanning the gap. Here the CDR3 DNA reads TGCGCCAGCAGCCAAGCCCAGGTGGAGACCCAGTACTTC. Its translation: CASSQAQVETQYF.

The V and J genes are TRBV18 and TRBJ1-5; D call uncertain. The CDR3 totals 14 residues. Germline V gives CDR1 KGHSH, CDR2 LQKENI. Trimming took off 6 bases at V and 5 bases at J, with 14 bases between the two ends. The CDR3 bases are TGTGCCAGCTCTACTGAGGCAGTTTATCAGCCCCAGCATTTT. Its translation: CASSTEAVYQPQHF.

The V and J genes are TRBV5-4 and TRBJ2-7, with D perhaps given as TRBD1 or TRBD2 (5 bases each). Deletions cut 4 bases from V and 0 bases from J, with 11 bases between. Germline loops: CDR1 SGHNT, CDR2 YYREEE (reference sequence). The CDR3 loop spans 14 amino acids. CDR3 in amino acids: CASSGDGSSYEQYF. CDR3 nucleotides: TGTGCCAGCAGCGGGGACGGAAGCTCCTACGAGCAGTACTTC.

The chain carries TRBV6-1 and TRBJ2-5, with a weak D call TRBD2 (5 bases). Trimming left V 4 bases short and J 2 bases short, with 11 bases between. Per germline, CDR1 MNHNS and CDR2 SASEGT. The CDR3 loop spans 14 amino acids. The CDR3 DNA follows: TGTGCCAGCAGTGGTCGGGGTGGACAAGAGACCCAGTACTTC. Translated, it gives CASSGRGGQETQYF.

The genes are TRBV9 and TRBJ2-1; D is undetermined. Looked up from germline, CDR1 is SGDLS and CDR2 is YYNGEE. CDR3 length equals 14 residues. The V end was cut by 0 bases, the J end by 3 bases, with 7 bases between. CDR3 residues: CASSVGSVYNEQFF. Here the CDR3 DNA reads TGTGCCAGCAGCGTAGGGTCAGTCTACAATGAGCAGTTCTTC.